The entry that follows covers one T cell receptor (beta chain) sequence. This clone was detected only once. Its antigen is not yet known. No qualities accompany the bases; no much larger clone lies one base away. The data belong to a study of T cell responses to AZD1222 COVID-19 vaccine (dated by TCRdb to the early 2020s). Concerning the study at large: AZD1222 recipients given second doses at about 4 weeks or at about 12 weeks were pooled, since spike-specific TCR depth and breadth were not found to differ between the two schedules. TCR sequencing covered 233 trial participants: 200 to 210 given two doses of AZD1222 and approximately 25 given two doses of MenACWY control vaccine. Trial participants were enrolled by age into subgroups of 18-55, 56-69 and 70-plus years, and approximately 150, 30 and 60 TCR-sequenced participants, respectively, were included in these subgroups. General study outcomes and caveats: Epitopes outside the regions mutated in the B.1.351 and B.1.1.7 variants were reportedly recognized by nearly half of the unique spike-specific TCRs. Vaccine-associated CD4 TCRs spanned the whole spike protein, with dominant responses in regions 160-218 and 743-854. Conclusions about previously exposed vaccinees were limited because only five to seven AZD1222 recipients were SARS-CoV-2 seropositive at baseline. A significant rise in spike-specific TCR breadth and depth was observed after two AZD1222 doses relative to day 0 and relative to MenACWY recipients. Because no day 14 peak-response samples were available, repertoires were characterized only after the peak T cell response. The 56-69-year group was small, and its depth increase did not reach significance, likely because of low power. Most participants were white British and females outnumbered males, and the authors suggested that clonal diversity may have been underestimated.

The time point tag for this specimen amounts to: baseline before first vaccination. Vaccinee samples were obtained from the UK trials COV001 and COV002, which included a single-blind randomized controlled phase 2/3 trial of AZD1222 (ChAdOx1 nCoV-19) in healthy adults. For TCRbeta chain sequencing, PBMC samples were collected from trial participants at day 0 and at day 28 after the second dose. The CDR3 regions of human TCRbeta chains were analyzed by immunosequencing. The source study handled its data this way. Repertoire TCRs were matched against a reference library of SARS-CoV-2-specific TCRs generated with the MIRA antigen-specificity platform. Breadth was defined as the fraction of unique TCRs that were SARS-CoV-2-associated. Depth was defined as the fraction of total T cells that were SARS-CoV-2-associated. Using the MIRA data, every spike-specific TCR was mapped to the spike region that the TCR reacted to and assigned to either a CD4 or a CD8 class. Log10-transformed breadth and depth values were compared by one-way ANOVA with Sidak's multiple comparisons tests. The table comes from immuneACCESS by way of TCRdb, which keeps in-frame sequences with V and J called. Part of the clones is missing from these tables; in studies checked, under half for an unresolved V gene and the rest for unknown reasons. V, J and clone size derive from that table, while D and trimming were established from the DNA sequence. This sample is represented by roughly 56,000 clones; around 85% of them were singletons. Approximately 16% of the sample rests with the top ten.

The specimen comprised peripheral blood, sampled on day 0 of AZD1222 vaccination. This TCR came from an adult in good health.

The bases read TGTGCCAGCAGTTTAATTTCGTGGCTGAAACAGGGGAATGGAACTGAAGCTTTCTTT. It is translated as CASSLISWLKQGNGTEAFF. The rearrangement combines TRBV28 with TRBJ1-1; 7 bases in the middle match TRBD1. From the cysteine through the phenylalanine, the CDR3 covers 19 amino acids. CDR3 DNA is the only sequence kept; it has 57 bases, read in frame from the first base. Reading the germline V gene gives CDR1 MDHEN and CDR2 SYDVKM. Trimming leaves V shorter by 2 bases and J shorter by 5 bases, with the junction holding 20 bases beyond the gene matches.